A single TCR beta chain is shown here with its context. Its antigen is not identified. Profiled with immunoSEQ multiplex PCR; TCRdb holds only in-frame clones, not every one. The sample carries 45,000 to 60,000 clones, 70% to 75% recorded once. This specimen comes from a study of memory CD4+ T cells and cytomegalovirus serostatus. Study as a whole: This sample comes from healthy Belgian adults, eight or nine CMV seropositive, some 22 seronegative. General study results and limits: Suggested: most of the CMV-linked TCR signature lies in CD4+ memory cells. CD4+ memory repertoires contained 67 of 164 reported CMV TCRbeta sequences.

V lost 3 bases and J lost 3, with 12 bases in between. The CDR3 sequence is 14 residues long. CDR1 SGHTA and CDR2 FQGNSA come from the germline V gene. The sort gate was single viable CD3+CD4+CD8-CD45RO+ cells for memory CD4+ T cells. V usage is TRBV7-2 and J usage is TRBJ2-7; D is unclear. What was sequenced was memory CD4+ T cells from blood. This receptor was identified in an adult in good health and CMV-seropositive. The chain's CDR3 is CASSFTGFDYEQYF. The DNA of the CDR3 is TGTGCCAGCAGCTTTACCGGGTTTGACTACGAGCAGTACTTC.